This T cell receptor (beta chain) was recovered during a study of cytomegalovirus exposure and HLA in healthy donors (TCRdb year 2017). Notes on the research overall: An earlier analysis of 587 of the donors reported more than 250 Gb of sequence data and 117 million unique TCR beta sequences from some 180 million T cells. To predict cytomegalovirus infection status, the study combined high-throughput TCR immunosequencing, statistical association of individual TCRs with disease status, and machine learning. The study aimed to test whether cataloging public T cell receptors could reveal signatures of past pathogen exposure. All discovery cohort repertoires had been generated using a single sequencing platform. Several DR-DQ haplotypes were treated as single units for association and clustering because of strong linkage in the cohort. Around 320 gigabases of sequencing data and tens of millions of unique TCR sequences were included in an early release covering roughly 700 HLA-typed donors. To decide whether each TCR beta V gene segment behaved as functional or pseudogenic, an earlier analysis of over 500 of the donors relied on high-throughput TCR beta sequencing. Typing coverage differed by locus: A, B, C, DRB1 and DQB1 were typed in about 620-630 donors, DQA1 in roughly 500, DPA1 in approximately 610, and DPB1 in 450 to 490. A later analysis re-examined previously published TCR beta repertoires from several hundred donors and added high-resolution HLA genotyping to investigate patterns of TCR occurrence. Alongside the repertoire data, information on donor age, sex, ethnicity and CMV serostatus was compiled. Among the roughly 400 genotyped donors, around 81% belonged to the genetic ancestry cluster associated with self-reported Caucasian donors. Rather than using new phenotypic data, the later analysis identified candidate immune exposures from TCR beta sequences and from how often those sequences occurred across donors. In a later genetic analysis, genome-wide SNP genotypes for about three fifths of the roughly 670 donors were used, and that subset was treated as a discovery cohort. The study used immunosequencing to profile the T cell repertoires of several hundred subjects and linked those repertoires to cytomegalovirus serostatus. Among about 370 genotyped donors of the cohort, an average of around 250,000 unique TCR beta nucleotide sequences was sequenced per donor, of which 15% to 20% were non-productive. HLA typing covered class I and class II loci at four-digit resolution. Along with the approximately 600-subject first cohort, a separate validation cohort of around 110 different subjects was used. Study-wide findings and limitations: The study gave a list of about 160 TCR beta chains associated with cytomegalovirus. In a later genetic analysis, fewer N-insertions in productive TCRs were reported among donors in an Asian-associated ancestry cluster than the roughly 700-donor mean. The earlier analysis of approximately 560 of the donors excluded 15 to 20 rarely observed V segments, including chromosome 9 orphons, because counts were too low. Correlated functional status among segregating V segments might be attributable to linkage disequilibrium, but an unknown experimental factor could not be ruled out. Sequencing depth was assumed to be roughly uniform across donors in the presence/absence analyses, though that assumption may not hold. It was suggested by the authors that the approach could potentially be generalized to other disease states and immunological phenotypes. In a later analysis, TCR association rates were found to vary across HLA loci, with the most associated TCRs seen for DRB1 alleles and the fewest for HLA-C alleles. V-gene and J-gene trimming of TCR beta chains was associated with a missense DCLRE1C variant in a later genetic analysis, and the association was replicated in an independent cohort. A group of highly shared sequence variants was considered likely to be a technical artifact of the sequencing pipeline. In a later analysis, HLA-associated TCR beta chains were found to be more clonally expanded and to have lower generation probabilities than equally common non-associated chains. In both the original and validation cohorts, the classifier was reported to diagnose cytomegalovirus status with high specificity and sensitivity. Several of the top co-occurrence clusters appeared to be linked to parvovirus B19, influenza, CMV and Epstein-Barr virus, according to a later analysis. Most TCR sequences were seen in very few donors, while some public TCRs were found in many individuals. A later analysis found that most CMV-associated TCR beta chains appeared HLA-restricted, with HLA associations seemingly driven largely by CMV exposure. At a false discovery rate of 0.05, a later analysis linked around 15,000 TCR beta sequences to specific HLA alleles. A few of the identified cytomegalovirus-associated TCR beta chains were confirmed in vitro to be specific for cytomegalovirus antigens. Assigning TCR associations to individual alleles was difficult when HLA alleles, especially DR and DQ, strongly co-occurred. In this cohort, only TCR beta chains were sequenced, and detectable features were limited by the absence of alpha or paired-chain data. A further reported finding was that TCR beta sequences accurately predicted the HLA-A and HLA-B alleles for most subjects in the first cohort. Immune exposure information for the cohort was limited to CMV serostatus. In an earlier analysis of about 600 of the donors, most TCR beta V segments appeared in productive rearrangements about 87% or about 30% of the time, broadly matching IMGT annotations. The 87-base-pair reads could not distinguish some IMGT-functional V segments, including TRBV6-2 and TRBV6-3, so those segments were excluded. Because HLA typing was missing for some donors at each locus, association tests included only the typed subset.

As concerns this clone: Its antigen specificity is not known. The sample holds no much larger clone one base away, and base qualities are not on file.

The CDR3 measures 16 amino acids from cysteine to phenylalanine. Just CDR3 DNA is preserved here, 48 bases in frame from base 1. The germline V gene (reference sequence) sets CDR1 to LNHDA and CDR2 to SQIVND. Trimming removed 4 bases from V and 10 bases from J, leaving 20 bases between the germline ends. Library generation was performed with the immunoSEQ multiplex PCR assay. The multiplex PCR relied on a mix of 60 forward primers for TCR Vbeta segments and 13 reverse primers for TCR Jbeta segments. The CDR3 region of rearranged TCR beta genes was amplified from genomic DNA by a multiplex PCR assay. On the Illumina HiSeq System, the amplified TCR beta libraries were sequenced as 87-base-pair reads. As for the original processing: In a later analysis, roughly 80 million unique TCR beta chains were counted across the roughly 700 repertoires, and roughly 10 million of these chains were shared by at least two donors. To remove PCR and sequencing errors, raw reads were error-corrected and collapsed into unique sequences using a nearest-neighbor algorithm that merged closely related sequences. Alignment of CDR3 sequences to IMGT reference sequences was used to assign V, D and J gene segments. For a sequence to be retained, at least a six-nucleotide match to both a V gene segment and a J gene segment was required. A rearrangement was called productive if the CDR3 had no stop codons and remained in frame with V and J, and every other rearrangement was called non-productive. CDR3 was defined by IMGT convention, running from the second conserved V-encoded cysteine to the conserved J-encoded phenylalanine. In an earlier analysis of approximately 500 of the donors, sequences lacking an unambiguous match to a single V gene segment were excluded. An earlier analysis of approximately 590 of the donors called V segments functional above 56.7% productive rearrangements and segregating when the between-donor standard deviation exceeded 5%. A statistical classification framework was built for diagnosing cytomegalovirus status from the catalog of TCR beta chain sequences. In a later analysis, V and J genes were assigned by comparing TCR nucleotide sequences against IMGT/GENE-DB human TR gene sequences. The TCRdist pipeline was used in a later analysis to assign CDR3 sequences and most-parsimonious VDJ recombination scenarios. In a later analysis, each TCR beta chain was defined by its CDR3 amino acid sequence together with its V-gene family, and reads without a unique V-gene family were excluded. To address suspected cross-contamination and a sequencing artifact, a later analysis removed 592 highly shared, low-generation-probability nucleotide sequences. In a later analysis, a clonal expansion index was calculated for each public chain from normalized within-repertoire ranks of inferred template counts. In a later analysis, generation probabilities were computed using a VDJ recombination model fitted to out-of-frame rearrangements, and the results were checked against IGoR. In a later analysis, TCR-TCR, TCR-HLA and TCR-CMV co-occurrence was scored with hypergeometric tests, and a repertoire-size bias correction was applied to TCR pairs. A later analysis estimated false discovery rates by permuting HLA or CMV assignments 20 times. In a later analysis, co-occurring TCRs were grouped using DBSCAN, with TCRdist sequence similarity added in when clustering inside HLA-allele-positive subsets. Co-occurrence clustering excluded repertoires with fewer than 30,000 or more than 120,000 public chains, plus five with anomalous nucleotide sharing. TCRdb re-hosts the immuneACCESS table, in-frame sequences only. Its copies lack some clones; in the studies checked, an unresolved V gene accounts for under half of them, and the cause for the rest is not known. The DNA gave D and trimming, while V, J and clone size come from that table. This sample is represented by about 200,000 clones; 87% of them were singletons. The ten most abundant clones make up around 1.4% of the sample.

The cohort consisted of more than 650 healthy bone marrow donors. At the time of sampling, all cohort members were nominally healthy, though unrecorded immune exposures were likely present. The donor was CMV seronegative and was included in the group of a few hundred seronegative cohort members. Each donor provided a peripheral blood sample, and peripheral blood mononuclear cells were used for TCR beta sequencing. The Qiagen DNeasy Blood Extraction Kit was used to extract genomic DNA from the blood cell samples. The chain couples TRBV19 to TRBJ1-6; the D gene is perhaps TRBD1, from 6 matching bases. This sequence was found in a young man in good health and CMV-seronegative. The sequencing input was PBMCs. The CDR3 protein: CASSSRRGRLGSPLHF. In nucleotide form, the sequence is TGTGCCAGTAGTAGTCGCAGGGGAAGATTGGGGTCACCCCTCCACTTT.